The 6 T cell receptor beta chains below come from one sample, sequenced in a study of blood T cell repertoires in COVID-19. Assay: immunoSEQ multiplex PCR; the TCRdb copy retains only in-frame clones and omits some. The sample consists of roughly 71,000 clones, roughly 80% of them appearing once. Sequenced material: peripheral blood. The receptors here all came from a man between 65 and 85 years old who had recovered from COVID-19.

This chain links TRBV6-5 with TRBJ1-3; a weak D match, TRBD1 (5 bases). Germline CDR1 reads MNHEY; CDR2 reads SVGAGI. The CDR3 spans 15 residues. The V gene lost 2 bases and the J gene lost 0 bases, with 8 bases spanning the gap. CDR3: CASSYQGDSGNTIYF. For the CDR3, the DNA is TGTGCCAGCAGTTACCAGGGTGACTCTGGAAACACCATATATTTT.

This clone appeared many times. This rearrangement joins TRBV3-1 (or the pseudogene TRBV3-2) to TRBJ2-1; TRBD2 is a possible D gene (5 bases). Trimming shortened V by 0 bases and J by 8 bases, and 11 bases separated the two germline ends. Per the germline V gene, CDR1 is LGHDT and CDR2 is YNNKEL (reference sequence). This CDR3 is built from 14 residues. CDR3 DNA: TGTGCCAGCAGCCAAGAAGCGCGGGCGTATGAGCAGTTCTTC. Its protein is CASSQEARAYEQFF.

This clone has just a few counts. The chain couples TRBV27 to TRBJ1-4; 7 bases fit TRBD1. Trimming at V came to 5 bases and at J to 4 bases, leaving 4 bases not matched to a gene. Germline V gives CDR1 MNHEY, CDR2 SMNVEV (reference sequence). CDR3 length equals 14 residues. CDR3 amino acids: CASSRDRNNEKLFF. Here the CDR3 DNA reads TGTGCCAGCAGTCGGGACAGAAATAATGAAAAACTGTTTTTT.

The chain joins TRBV4-3 to TRBJ2-3; the match to TRBD1 covers 9 bases. This CDR3 is 16 amino acids long. J gave up 1 base and V 0 bases, and 2 bases lay outside the gene matches. Germline V gives CDR1 LGHNA, CDR2 YSLEER. CDR3 in DNA: TGCGCCAGCAGCCAAGAAAGGACAGGGGGCACAGATACGCAGTATTTT. This gives the protein CASSQERTGGTDTQYF.

The chain joins TRBV27 to TRBJ2-7; 7 bases are shared with TRBD2. CDR1 and CDR2 (germline): MNHEY, SMNVEV (reference sequence). The CDR3 contains 16 residues. The junction had 15 bases not matched to a gene; V was cut back by 5 bases and J by 5 bases. The CDR3 nucleotides are TGTGCCAGCAGTACCCCTCCAGGCGGGAGTACTCACGAGCAGTACTTC. As protein: CASSTPPGGSTHEQYF.

The rearrangement uses TRBV18 and TRBJ2-1, with TRBD1 as a possible D gene (5 bases). Trimming stripped 4 bases from V and 5 bases from J, with 12 bases between. This CDR3 is 14 amino acids long. Germline CDR1 reads KGHSH; CDR2 reads LQKENI. The CDR3 bases are TGTGCCAGCTCACGGCAGGGAACGGACAATGAGCAGTTCTTC. Protein sequence: CASSRQGTDNEQFF. Full variable domain (outside the CDR3, taken from reference TRBV18 and TRBJ2-1): NAGVMQNPRHLVRRRGQEARLRCSPMKGHSHVYWYRQLPEEGLKFMVYLQKENIIDESGMPKERFSAEFPKEGPSILRIQQVVRGDSAAYFCASSRQGTDNEQFFGPGTRLTVL.